This TCR beta chain appears in the sequencing data of a study of cytomegalovirus exposure and HLA in healthy donors. PCR involved 60 Vbeta and 13 Jbeta primers. Sequenced by immunoSEQ multiplex PCR; TCRdb stores in-frame clones only, minus some. The top ten hold 15% of the sample, which has approximately 200,000 clones, around three quarters seen once. CDR1 and CDR2 (germline): SGHRS, YFSETQ. This CDR3 region has 15 residues. The trim removed 0 bases at V and 7 bases at J, leaving 7 bases unmatched. A few counts support this clone. The gene calls are TRBV5-1 and TRBJ2-1, with TRBD1 matching over 7 bases. The sequence was obtained from a man aged 35-49 years in good health and CMV-seronegative. Source material: PBMCs. The CDR3 DNA follows: TGCGCCAGCAGCTTGGCCCCCGGGACAGAAAATGAGCAGTTCTTC. Translation gives CASSLAPGTENEQFF.